One sample yielded the 12 T cell receptor beta chains listed below, sequenced in a study of glioma-infiltrating T cells after dendritic cell vaccination. Repertoires were generated with immunoSEQ multiplex PCR, while TCRdb's copy carries only in-frame clones and drops some. The profile covers more than 85,000 clones, with around 89% appearing a single time and over 2.5% taken by the ten largest. Regarding time point: after dendritic cell vaccination, including at tumor progression/relapse. The sequences come from blood, collected after dendritic cell vaccination. All receptors derive from a human donor with glioblastoma.

V gene TRBV11-2 combines with J gene TRBJ2-7; 7 bases map to TRBD2. Germline lookup yields CDR1 SGHAT and CDR2 FQNNGV. Unmatched junction bases numbered 1, after V lost 1 base and J lost 4 bases. This CDR3 region has 13 residues. The CDR3: CASSLASGYEQYF. DNA of the CDR3: TGTGCCAGCAGCTTAGCTAGCGGTTACGAGCAGTACTTC.

The chain links TRBV10-1 to TRBJ2-5, with 9 bases identical to TRBD2. The CDR3 loop spans 16 amino acids. CDR1 is WNHNN, CDR2 SYGVQD, per germline (reference sequence). Unmatched junction bases numbered 8, after V lost 3 bases and J lost 3 bases. CDR3 coding DNA: TGCGCCAGCAGTGATGCGGGAGGGCCCGGGGAAGAGACCCAGTACTTC. It specifies CASSDAGGPGEETQYF.

This clone was observed a few times. The V call is TRBV6-5, the J call TRBJ2-3; the D gene is possibly TRBD2 (6 bases). The germline V and J ends were trimmed by 5 bases and 6 bases, with 9 bases remaining between them. From germline, CDR1 is MNHEY and CDR2 SVGAGI. The CDR3 extends over 12 amino acids. The CDR3 DNA reads TGTGCCAGCAGTCGCCGGGGGGATACGCAGTATTTT. Protein sequence: CASSRRGDTQYF.

This sequence joins TRBV5-3 and TRBJ2-7; D not resolved. TRBV5-3 is identified as an open reading frame with a role that is uncertain. The ends were cut back, 0 bases at V and 2 bases at J, with 12 bases in the middle. This CDR3 region has 15 residues. The CDR3 DNA sequence: TGTGCCAGAAGCTTGGCCCGCGGCGCGGCCTACGAGCAGTACTTC. Translation gives CARSLARGAAYEQYF.

This clone was found once. The chain uses TRBV6-1 and TRBJ2-1, with 9 positions matching TRBD1. This CDR3 is 15 amino acids long. V lost 8 bases to trimming and J lost 5 bases; unmatched junction nucleotides: 10. The germline gives CDR1 MNHNS, CDR2 SASEGT. The CDR3 is CASDGVGTGHNEQFF. DNA of the CDR3: TGTGCCAGCGATGGGGTCGGGACAGGGCACAATGAGCAGTTCTTC.

This clone was found once. This sequence joins TRBV10-3 and TRBJ2-2; D may be TRBD2 (5 bases). Germline loops: CDR1 ENHRY, CDR2 SYGVKD. This CDR3 spans 17 amino acids. V was pared by 2 bases and J by 0 bases, with 13 bases between. The CDR3 reads CAISEPPGLANTGELFF. Written as DNA, the CDR3 is TGTGCCATCAGTGAGCCCCCAGGACTGGCGAACACCGGGGAGCTGTTTTTT.

The rearrangement joins TRBV5-4 to TRBJ2-1, with TRBD2 identical over 10 bases. This CDR3 comprises 16 residues. Per germline, CDR1 SGHNT and CDR2 YYREEE (reference sequence). The J segment lost 1 base and the V segment lost 5 bases, leaving 6 bases of the junction unmatched. DNA for the CDR3: TGTGCCAGCAGTCCAGCGGGAGGGGCTTCCTACAATGAGCAGTTCTTC. It encodes CASSPAGGASYNEQFF.

This clone showed up just once. This chain links TRBV5-6 with TRBJ1-5; possible D gene TRBD1, 6 bases. The CDR3 sequence is 16 residues long. Per germline, CDR1 SGHDT and CDR2 YYEEEE. The V and J ends lost 2 bases and 5 bases respectively, with 17 bases between them. The CDR3 DNA reads as TGTGCCAGCAGCTTCGGCGGCAGGGGCTCGGATCAGCCCCAGCATTTT. It encodes CASSFGGRGSDQPQHF.

The rearrangement uses TRBV11-1 and TRBJ1-1; TRBD1 is a possible D gene (5 bases). V shed 6 bases and J shed 2 bases, with 10 bases lying between them. The CDR3 extends over 13 amino acids. The germline V gene has CDR1 SGHAT and CDR2 FQDESV (reference sequence). The CDR3 loop is CASSSGINTEAFF. CDR3 sequence (DNA): TGTGCCAGCAGTTCAGGGATAAACACTGAAGCTTTCTTT.

A single count supports this clone. Here the CDR3 DNA reads TGTGCCAGCAGCTCGGGCGGGGGAAGGGACACTGAAGCTTTCTTT. It yields the protein CASSSGGGRDTEAFF. This chain connects TRBV7-3 to TRBJ1-1; TRBD1 is a possible D gene (5 bases). This CDR3 comprises 15 residues. Germline V lookup: CDR1 SGHTA, CDR2 FQGTGA. V lost 4 bases and J lost 3, with 15 bases in between.

This rearrangement joins TRBV5-1 to TRBJ2-7, with 8 nucleotides matching TRBD1. Germline V gene sequence: CDR1 SGHRS, CDR2 YFSETQ. CDR3 size: 14 residues. J was trimmed by 2 bases and V by 4 bases; bases with no gene match: 5. CDR3 region: CASSLRTGTYEQYF. The CDR3 coding sequence is TGCGCCAGCAGCCTCCGGACAGGGACCTACGAGCAGTACTTC. The full variable domain, completed using reference TRBV5-1 and TRBJ2-7, is KAGVTQTPRYLIKTRGQQVTLSCSPISGHRSVSWYQQTPGQGLQFLFEYFSETQRNKGNFPGRFSGRQFSNSRSEMNVSTLELGDSALYLCASSLRTGTYEQYFGPGTRLTVT.

This chain joins TRBV7-9 and TRBJ1-4; 8 nucleotides match TRBD1. Germline V gives CDR1 SEHNR, CDR2 FQNEAQ (reference sequence). J gave up 7 bases and V 6 bases, and 13 bases lay outside the gene matches. The CDR3 is made up of 16 amino acids. In DNA, the CDR3 is TGTGCCAGCAGACCGGGAAGGACAGGGTGGAGTGAAAAACTGTTTTTT. Its protein is CASRPGRTGWSEKLFF.